This T cell receptor beta chain derives from a study of CD4 T cells in relation to SARS-CoV-2 and coronaviruses. Looking at the study overall: ViraFEST: roughly 9-day antigen culture of PBMCs, then TCR beta CDR3 sequencing. Negative control cultures got HIV-1 Nef peptides or no peptide. Broader study findings: Samples before the pandemic and after infection were not matched within any donor.

Assay: immunoSEQ multiplex PCR; the TCRdb copy retains only in-frame clones and omits some. Among about 24,000 clones listed, 60% to 85% were seen once. The CDR3 has 18 residues. Germline V gene data show CDR1 as SGDLS and CDR2 as YYNGEE. Losses at the gene ends were 0 bases for V and 2 bases for J; bases not matched to a gene: 12. Regarding this clone: The target antigen is unknown.

Before the COVID-19 pandemic, during about 2011-2019, CD4+ T cells were taken from unexposed donors. The cells were cultured for about ten days before CD4+ T cells were isolated. As cell numbers allowed, unexposed-donor CD4+ T cells faced SARS-CoV-2 S/N and four cold-coronavirus spikes. Sequences were obtained from CD4+ T cells from PBMCs, cultured in vitro. This receptor was obtained from a human donor in good health. The chain has TRBV9 and TRBJ2-7, with TRBD2 matching over 9 bases. The CDR3 reads CASSVGVSGRGLPYEQYF. CDR3 nucleotide sequence: TGTGCCAGCAGCGTAGGGGTTAGCGGGAGAGGGCTTCCCTACGAGCAGTACTTC.